This T cell receptor (beta chain) stems from a study of read filtering for tumor transcriptome and immune sequencing. Study context: Revised staging placed roughly 8 patients in R-ISS I, 15 to 20 in II, over 5 in III. Whole-study results and caveats: Even smaller IR-seq throughput identified most shared clonotypes.

This clonotype was recorded at least ten times. The target antigen is unknown. The library was built from roughly 400 ng RNA with molecular barcoded adaptors for alpha/delta and beta/gamma chains. TCRdb reprocessed the reads via MiXCR and lists one record per CDR3 protein. Of about 62,000 distinct CDR3 sequences listed, approximately 18% were seen once; the top ten hold about 11%. At the time of active disease, bone marrow was collected from every patient. J was trimmed by 9 bases and V by 3 bases; bases with no gene match: 6. Germline V gene lookup returns CDR1 DFQATT and CDR2 SNEGSKA (reference sequence). This CDR3 is 13 amino acids long.

The specimen was a population of CD138-negative cells sorted from bone marrow. This clonotype was sampled from a donor at least 40 years old with multiple myeloma. The chain links TRBV20-1 to TRBJ2-1; the match to TRBD2 covers 9 bases. This chain's CDR3 is CSASGLAGSEQFF. For the CDR3, the DNA is TGCAGTGCTAGTGGTCTAGCGGGAAGTGAGCAGTTCTTC.